Listed below are T cell receptor beta chains from one sample, sequenced in a study of Ad26.COV2.S vaccination and SARS-CoV-2 variants. Some clones are missing from TCRdb's copy, which holds only in-frame ones; the method was immunoSEQ multiplex PCR. The sample holds 180,000 or so clones, 70% to 90% seen once. The sequences come from peripheral blood, collected after recovery from COVID-19. The source is a human donor who had recovered from COVID-19. The CDR3 runs from the conserved cysteine through the conserved F or W.

V: TRBV18
J: TRBJ1-1
CDR3: CASSPGRSAVSNTEAFF

V: TRBV18
J: TRBJ1-1
CDR3: CASSESGLNTEAFF

V: TRBV10-3
J: TRBJ2-7
CDR3: CAISEQGYEQYF

V: TRBV28
J: TRBJ2-5
CDR3: CASREGLEEETQYF

V: TRBV7-2
J: TRBJ1-1
CDR3: CASSPPGSPEAFF

V: TRBV7-4
J: TRBJ2-7
CDR3: CASSPRQGLTSYEQYF

V: TRBV2
J: TRBJ2-1
CDR3: CASEIRPARSLGEGNEQFF

V: TRBV27
J: TRBJ1-2
CDR3: CASKSEPGSGYGYTF

V: TRBV29-1
J: TRBJ2-5
CDR3: CSVDSGGARETQYF

V: TRBV9
J: TRBJ2-2
CDR3: CASSDKTVHPTGELFF

V: TRBV4-2
J: TRBJ2-3
CDR3: CASSPNDPSRGSIDTQYF

V: TRBV13
J: TRBJ1-3
CDR3: CASSSGQSGNTIYF

V: TRBV7-9
J: TRBJ1-1
CDR3: CASSLARRGGGPSEAFF

V: TRBV28
J: TRBJ1-2
CDR3: CASSSDSAVYGYTF

V: TRBV6-1
J: TRBJ2-1
CDR3: CASSEDPGGATYNEQFF

V: TRBV9
J: TRBJ1-1
CDR3: CASSVTDRGALNTEAFF

V: TRBV11-1
J: TRBJ2-2
CDR3: CASSLIGRGSGELFF

V: TRBV12-3/TRBV12-4
J: TRBJ1-3
CDR3: CASSPPADTIYF

V: TRBV15
J: TRBJ1-5
CDR3: CATSRERGNGQPQHF

V: TRBV29-1
J: TRBJ2-1
CDR3: CSVEDPGEQFF

V: TRBV5-1
J: TRBJ1-2
CDR3: CASSPKGQGSTNYGYTF

V: TRBV7-9
J: TRBJ2-3
CDR3: CAFPQGSSTDTQYF

V: TRBV29-1
J: TRBJ1-2
CDR3: CSVTSGLRSGYTF

V: TRBV5-1
J: TRBJ2-3
CDR3: CASGLAGESTDTQYF

V: TRBV11-3
J: TRBJ2-1
CDR3: CASSVRWGNEQFF

V: TRBV2
J: TRBJ2-5
CDR3: CASSEADAGTGGPRKETQYF

V: TRBV19
J: TRBJ2-1
CDR3: CASSNEGQTVPFF

V: TRBV27
J: TRBJ2-1
CDR3: CASSPTAGADNEQFF

V: TRBV4-1
J: TRBJ2-5
CDR3: CASSQSKGLQETQYF

V: TRBV5-6
J: TRBJ2-2
CDR3: CASSLAVDLTRTGELFF

V: TRBV5-4
J: TRBJ2-2
CDR3: CASSSPLGGADTGELFF

V: TRBV4-2
J: TRBJ1-5
CDR3: CASSQEHLSNQPQHF

V: TRBV5-4
J: TRBJ2-3
CDR3: CASSLNSRDGGADTQYF

V: TRBV6-2/TRBV6-3
J: TRBJ2-6
CDR3: CASSYFVGAGANVLTF

V: TRBV12-5
J: TRBJ1-5
CDR3: CASGREGQAYSNQPQHF

V: TRBV28
J: TRBJ1-2
CDR3: CASSLGGGTNYGYTF

V: TRBV9
J: TRBJ2-3
CDR3: CASSVEGGGVGDTQYF

V: TRBV9
J: TRBJ2-2
CDR3: CASSVVGPNTGELFF

V: TRBV6-2/TRBV6-3
J: TRBJ1-3
CDR3: CASSYLGRRSSGNTIYF

V: TRBV19
J: TRBJ1-2
CDR3: CASSSRSRYSYGYTF

V: TRBV19
J: TRBJ1-4
CDR3: CASTPQGGGEKLFF

V: TRBV12-3/TRBV12-4
J: TRBJ2-7
CDR3: CASSPRLSTVQYF

V: TRBV15
J: TRBJ1-4
CDR3: CATSRPDSPGVEKLFF

V: TRBV2
J: TRBJ2-7
CDR3: CASIQAGDYEQYF

V: TRBV11-2
J: TRBJ1-2
CDR3: CASSSLAPPKGYTF

V: TRBV29-1
J: TRBJ2-1
CDR3: CSVDSGAGGWNEQFF

V: TRBV7-8
J: TRBJ1-1
CDR3: CASRGREAFF

V: TRBV4-1
J: TRBJ1-1
CDR3: CASSQDSGWNTEAFF

V: TRBV18
J: TRBJ2-1
CDR3: CASSPPGLAGANPYNEQFF

V: TRBV10-3
J: TRBJ1-3
CDR3: CAILSEGGNTIYF

V: TRBV6-1
J: TRBJ1-3
CDR3: CASSEIPAVSGNTIYF

V: TRBV2
J: TRBJ1-6
CDR3: CASRTLRESPLHF

V: TRBV28
J: TRBJ1-5
CDR3: CASSLRSDLNQPQHF

V: TRBV29-1
J: TRBJ2-5
CDR3: CSVAPRTSPRTQYF

V: TRBV3-1/TRBV3-2
J: TRBJ2-1
CDR3: CASSTGEAQFF

V: TRBV9
J: TRBJ2-1
CDR3: CASSGGLQNEQFF

V: TRBV7-7
J: TRBJ2-1
CDR3: CASSPINPYNEQFF

V: TRBV16
J: TRBJ1-5
CDR3: CASSQMREKEPQHF

V: TRBV30
J: TRBJ1-5
CDR3: CALWRGGNQPQHF